One and the same sample provided the 26 T cell receptor beta chains below, sequenced in a study of T cells in Graves' hyperthyroidism and ophthalmopathy. There were TCR beta CDR3 regions amplified from RNA transcripts. HTBI primers were the set used in a first-round RT-PCR of the TCR CDR3. TCRdb redid the calling of the multiplex PCR reads with MiXCR, one entry per CDR3 protein. The table includes about 720,000 distinct CDR3 sequences, about 15% detected once. Material for sequencing was blood. These receptors originate from a man aged 18-30 years with Graves' hyperthyroidism.

J is TRBJ2-7 and V is TRBV19; possibly TRBD1 or TRBD2 for D (6 bases each). With 6 bases removed from V and 1 base from J, the gap between germline ends came to 10 bases. This CDR3 has 13 residues. Germline V gives CDR1 LNHDA, CDR2 SQIVND (reference sequence). The CDR3 region is CASRGGNSYEQYF. In nucleotides, the CDR3 is TGTGCCAGTAGAGGGGGGAATTCCTACGAGCAGTACTTC.

This clonotype has a handful of counts. The chain links TRBV4-1 to TRBJ2-2; 10 nucleotides align to TRBD2. The CDR3 spans 17 residues. J was trimmed by 0 bases and V by 3 bases; bases with no gene match: 4. CDR1 is MGHRA and CDR2 is YSYEKL in the germline V gene. The DNA of the CDR3 is TGCGCCAGCAGCCATCCCGGACTAGCGGCGAACACCGGGGAGCTGTTTTTT. Protein sequence: CASSHPGLAANTGELFF.

V and J are TRBV29-1 and TRBJ2-3; tentative D call: TRBD2 (5 bases). Germline V CDR1 and CDR2: SQVTM, ANQGSEA. The CDR3 loop spans 14 amino acids. Trimming shortened V by 4 bases and J by 0 bases, and 11 bases separated the two germline ends. CDR3 protein: CSVGGITSTDTQYF. DNA of the CDR3: TGCAGCGTTGGAGGGATTACTAGCACAGATACGCAGTATTTT.

On this clonotype: Germline and junction disagree at one end, which may indicate a read error. V and J are TRBV12-3 or TRBV12-4 and TRBJ2-1, with 8 bases fitting TRBD2. There are 13 residues in the CDR3. The CDR3 here is CASSVAGHNEQFF. DNA for the CDR3: TGTGCCAGCAGTGTAGCGGGGCACAATGAGCAGTTCTTC.

This clonotype was seen repeatedly, ten times or more. This chain connects TRBV2 to TRBJ2-1; 13 bases fit TRBD2. The V and J ends lost 7 bases and 4 bases, in that order; junction bases with no gene match: 4. CDR3 length: 15 amino acids. Germline CDR1 is SNHLY and CDR2 is FYNNEI. The CDR3 here is CASIGLAGVYNEQFF. The CDR3 bases are TGTGCCAGCATTGGACTAGCGGGAGTTTACAATGAGCAGTTCTTC.

This clonotype was picked up a small number of times. The chain couples TRBV15 to TRBJ2-3, with D possibly TRBD1 on 6 matching bases. V lost 3 bases and J lost 4, with 11 bases in between. Per the germline V gene, CDR1 is LNHNV and CDR2 is YYDKDF (reference sequence). This CDR3 has 14 residues. In DNA, the CDR3 is TGTGCCACCAGCAGGCGGACAGCCCCAGATACGCAGTATTTT. Translation: CATSRRTAPDTQYF.

This clonotype was seen only a few times. The chain joins TRBV24-1 to TRBJ2-7, with D uncertain. The germline gives CDR1 KGHDR, CDR2 SFDVKD. This CDR3 comprises 12 residues. The V end was cut by 1 base, the J end by 5 bases, with 5 bases between. This CDR3 reads CATSDFLDEQYF. The CDR3 region has the DNA TGTGCCACCAGTGATTTTCTAGACGAGCAGTACTTC.

The chain carries TRBV5-6 and TRBJ2-1; 14 bases fit TRBD2. The J segment lost 7 bases and the V segment lost 4 bases, leaving 10 bases of the junction unmatched. Germline V gene sequence: CDR1 SGHDT, CDR2 YYEEEE. CDR3 length: 17 amino acids. The CDR3 region is CASSPPRGLAGDNEQFF. The CDR3 DNA reads TGTGCCAGCAGCCCTCCCCGGGGACTAGCGGGAGATAATGAGCAGTTCTTC. The full variable domain, in which reference TRBV5-6 and TRBJ2-1 provide the parts outside the CDR3, is DAGVTQSPTHLIKTRGQQVTLRCSPKSGHDTVSWYQQALGQGPQFIFQYYEEEERQRGNFPDRFSGHQFPNYSSELNVNALLLGDSALYLCASSPPRGLAGDNEQFFGPGTRLTVL.

This clonotype was recorded at least ten times. This chain connects TRBV27 to TRBJ2-7; possible D gene TRBD2, 6 bases. Germline CDR1 reads MNHEY; CDR2 reads SMNVEV (reference sequence). Deletions cut 4 bases from V and 2 bases from J, with 12 bases between. The CDR3 sequence is 14 residues long. The CDR3 DNA reads as TGTGCCAGCAGTTATAGCGGATCAACCTACGAGCAGTACTTC. Amino acids: CASSYSGSTYEQYF.

This clonotype has ten or more counts. The chain joins TRBV7-2 to TRBJ2-3; D ambiguous. The germline gives CDR1 SGHTA, CDR2 FQGNSA. The CDR3 loop spans 14 amino acids. With 1 base removed from V and 2 bases from J, the gap between germline ends came to 7 bases. The CDR3 protein is CASSLDGNTDTQYF. The CDR3 DNA reads as TGTGCCAGCAGCTTAGATGGCAACACAGATACGCAGTATTTT.

Ten or more counts support this clonotype. CDR3 nucleotide sequence: TGTGCCAGCAGCGGGACAGGGGGCGCTTATAATTCACCCCTCCACTTT. Its translation: CASSGTGGAYNSPLHF. The chain recombines TRBV2 with TRBJ1-6, with 12 bases aligning to TRBD1. V lost 6 bases to trimming and J lost 4 bases; unmatched junction nucleotides: 4. This CDR3 comprises 16 residues. Germline lookup yields CDR1 SNHLY and CDR2 FYNNEI.

This clonotype has a count of ten or more. The chain combines TRBV7-3 with TRBJ2-5, with D unclear. CDR1 SGHTA and CDR2 FQGTGA come from the germline V gene. CDR3 length: 13 residues. Trimming cost V 3 bases and J 1 base, with 6 bases left between them. Here the CDR3 DNA reads TGTGCCAGCAGCTTTAACGCCCAAGAGACCCAGTACTTC. Translating it yields CASSFNAQETQYF.

This clonotype has more than one count but fewer than ten. At one end the junction does not follow the germline gene, possibly because of a read error. The chain employs TRBV20-1 and TRBJ1-5; possibly TRBD1 for D (5 bases). The CDR3 has 15 amino acids. Germline CDR1 DFQATT, CDR2 SNEGSKA (reference sequence). CDR3 DNA: TGCAGTGCTAGAGATGGAAGGGGCGGGAATCAGCCCCAACATTTT. This sequence encodes CSARDGRGGNQPQHF.

This clonotype was detected only a few times. The chain carries TRBV4-3 and TRBJ2-1; possible D gene TRBD2, 6 bases. The V gene's germline CDR1 is LGHNA and CDR2 YSLEER. Between the trimmed V and J ends, which lost 3 bases and 6 bases, there was a span of 18 bases. The CDR3 is 16 residues long. CDR3 coding DNA: TGCGCCAGCAGCCATCACCGACATAAAGCGGGCAATGAGCAGTTCTTC. It translates to CASSHHRHKAGNEQFF.

This clonotype was counted between two and nine times. This chain joins TRBV28 and TRBJ1-1, with D hard to call. The CDR3 covers 14 residues. The germline gives CDR1 MDHEN, CDR2 SYDVKM. V gave up 8 bases and J gave up 3 bases, with 16 bases separating them. CDR3 nucleotide sequence: TGTGCCAGCCTCATTAGGATAGGGTACACTGAAGCTTTCTTT. Its translation is CASLIRIGYTEAFF.

This clonotype appeared a few times. V and J are TRBV7-9 and TRBJ2-7; TRBD2 matches 12 bases. The V gene end was trimmed by 3 bases and the J gene end by 3 bases; junction bases not matched to a gene: 12. This CDR3 has 18 amino acids. CDR1 is SEHNR and CDR2 is FQNEAQ in the germline V gene (reference sequence). The CDR3 region is CASSFSRLAGASGYEQYF. The CDR3 nucleotides are TGTGCCAGCAGCTTTTCCCGACTAGCGGGAGCATCGGGCTACGAGCAGTACTTC.

This clonotype has at least ten counts. The chain has TRBV28 and TRBJ2-7; no definite D call. The CDR3 loop spans 14 amino acids. V lost 3 bases, J lost 2 bases, and 11 bases lay in between. Germline-derived CDR1 and CDR2 are MDHEN and SYDVKM. The CDR3 DNA reads TGTGCCAGCAGTTTTAACGGAATTACCTACGAGCAGTACTTC. Amino acid sequence: CASSFNGITYEQYF.

A few counts support this clonotype. The chain employs TRBV27 and TRBJ2-5; D gene uncertain. This CDR3 comprises 17 residues. V was trimmed by 0 bases and J by 2 bases, leaving 16 bases between them. Germline-derived CDR1 and CDR2 are MNHEY and SMNVEV (reference sequence). The CDR3 coding sequence is TGTGCCAGCAGTTTATCGTCAATAGGGAATGGGCAAGAGACCCAGTACTTC. Residues: CASSLSSIGNGQETQYF.

V is TRBV6-1 and J is TRBJ1-1, with D possibly being TRBD1 (5 bases). The germline gives CDR1 MNHNS, CDR2 SASEGT. The CDR3 is made up of 13 amino acids. Trimming shortened V by 8 bases and J by 1 base, and 11 bases separated the two germline ends. CDR3 amino acids: CASCRGRNTEAFF. The CDR3 DNA sequence: TGTGCCAGCTGTCGGGGGAGGAACACTGAAGCTTTCTTT.

This clonotype was counted only a few times. The chain employs TRBV6-2 or TRBV6-3 and TRBJ2-1; possible D gene TRBD1, 6 bases. This CDR3 contains 16 residues. With 2 bases removed from V and 2 bases from J, the gap between germline ends came to 13 bases. CDR1 is MNHEY and CDR2 is SVGEGT in the germline V gene. The CDR3 DNA reads TGTGCCAGCAGTTACAGACAGGAAGGCCCCTACAATGAGCAGTTCTTC. Protein: CASSYRQEGPYNEQFF.

This chain links TRBV19 with TRBJ1-1; D might be TRBD1 (6 bases). The V gene's germline CDR1 is LNHDA and CDR2 SQIVND (reference sequence). The CDR3 extends over 13 amino acids. V was cut by 7 bases and J by 4 bases, with 13 bases left in between. CDR3 in amino acids: CASTRRGATEAFF. CDR3 in DNA: TGTGCCAGTACCCGGCGGGGGGCCACTGAAGCTTTCTTT. Full variable domain (rest looked up from reference TRBV19 and TRBJ1-1): DGGITQSPKYLFRKEGQNVTLSCEQNLNHDAMYWYRQDPGQGLRLIYYSQIVNDFQKGDIAEGYSVSREKKESFPLTVTSAQKNPTAFYLCASTRRGATEAFFGQGTRLTVV.

This clonotype was observed many times. CDR3 region: CASSPSGRASKQFF. CDR3 bases: TGTGCCAGCAGTCCTAGCGGGAGGGCCTCTAAGCAGTTCTTC. This chain joins TRBV7-2 and TRBJ2-1; TRBD2 matches 12 bases. Trimming cost V 6 bases and J 11 bases; bases outside gene matches: 8. The germline V gene encodes CDR1 SGHTA and CDR2 FQGNSA. The CDR3 has 14 amino acids.

This clonotype was found many times. This chain uses TRBV28 with TRBJ2-7; TRBD1 aligns across 8 bases. Trimming took 6 bases from V and 3 from J; bases not matched to a gene: 4. CDR1 is MDHEN and CDR2 is SYDVKM in the germline V gene. CDR3 length: 13 amino acids. The CDR3 region is CASSPGTGYEQYF. The CDR3 nucleotides are TGTGCCAGCAGCCCCGGGACAGGCTACGAGCAGTACTTC.

This clonotype appeared many times. The rearrangement uses TRBV20-1 and TRBJ2-1; 14 nucleotides agree with TRBD2. The CDR3 spans 15 residues. Germline loops: CDR1 DFQATT, CDR2 SNEGSKA (reference sequence). J gave up 6 bases and V 0 bases, and 1 base lay outside the gene matches. This chain's CDR3 is CSAREGTSGSNEQFF. CDR3 bases: TGCAGTGCTAGAGAAGGGACTAGCGGGAGCAATGAGCAGTTCTTC.

This clonotype was seen a few times. The V and J genes are TRBV7-3 and TRBJ1-1; TRBD1 aligns across 10 bases. V trimming: 1 base; J trimming: 5 bases; junction bases outside the gene matches: 4. The CDR3 covers 15 residues. CDR1 and CDR2 from the germline V gene are SGHTA and FQGTGA. The CDR3, as DNA: TGTGCCAGCAGCTTAAGCGGGACAGGGGATACTGAAGCTTTCTTT. Its protein product is CASSLSGTGDTEAFF.

This chain uses TRBV20-1 with TRBJ1-5; D remains ambiguous. This CDR3 has 12 residues. V lost 0 bases and J 6 bases, leaving 6 bases between the germline ends. Germline loops: CDR1 DFQATT, CDR2 SNEGSKA (reference sequence). The CDR3 sequence is CSARDYGQPQHF. CDR3 coding DNA: TGCAGTGCTAGAGATTATGGTCAGCCCCAGCATTTT.